The sequence of this T cell receptor (beta chain) was determined in a study of blood T cell repertoires in COVID-19. The overall study: Italy, Spain and the United States were the sources of the convalescent and acute COVID-19 samples.

In the authors' methods: Reference gene primer amplification in the assay estimated nucleated cell counts. The data were produced by immunoSEQ multiplex PCR, yet TCRdb's version contains in-frame clones alone and is incomplete. V and J calls and clone size are as listed in that table; D and trimming were resolved from the DNA. This sample has around 26,000 clones, with roughly 82% found just once. CDR3 length equals 15 residues. Germline lookup yields CDR1 SNHLY and CDR2 FYNNEI. Losses at the gene ends were 3 bases for V and 0 bases for J; bases not matched to a gene: 3. The receptor comes from a man older than 75 with active or convalescent COVID-19. The chain carries TRBV2 and TRBJ2-3; TRBD2 agrees at 7 bases. Material: peripheral blood. CDR3 in amino acids: CASSDERDSTDTQYF. In DNA form, the CDR3 reads TGTGCCAGCAGTGATGAGCGGGATAGCACAGATACGCAGTATTTT.